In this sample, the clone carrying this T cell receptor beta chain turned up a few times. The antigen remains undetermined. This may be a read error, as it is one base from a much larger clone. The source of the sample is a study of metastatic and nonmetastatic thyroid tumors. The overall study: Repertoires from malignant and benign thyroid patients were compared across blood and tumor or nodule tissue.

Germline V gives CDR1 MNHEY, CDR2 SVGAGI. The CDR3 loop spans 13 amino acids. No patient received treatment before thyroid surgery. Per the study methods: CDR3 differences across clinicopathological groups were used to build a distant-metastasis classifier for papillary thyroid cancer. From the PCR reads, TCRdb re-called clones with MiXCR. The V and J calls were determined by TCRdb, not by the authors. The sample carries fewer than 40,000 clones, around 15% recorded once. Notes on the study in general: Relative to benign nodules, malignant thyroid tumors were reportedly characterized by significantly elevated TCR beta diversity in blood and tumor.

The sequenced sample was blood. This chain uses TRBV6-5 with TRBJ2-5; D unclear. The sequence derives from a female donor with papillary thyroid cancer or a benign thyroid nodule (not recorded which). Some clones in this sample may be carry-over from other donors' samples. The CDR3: CASSYRPQETLYF. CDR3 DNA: TGTGCCAGCAGTTACCGTCCACAAGAGACCCTGTACTTC.